This TCR beta chain was retrieved from a study of CD8 T cells in ankylosing spondylitis (dated by TCRdb to the late 2010s). Describing the broader study: The study set out to find disease-linked TCR variants by profiling T cell receptor beta repertoires in ankylosing spondylitis patients and healthy donors. The full study cohort comprised 25 ankylosing spondylitis patients and 85 to 120 healthy donors. Peripheral blood samples were taken, and synovial fluid was additionally collected from ankylosing spondylitis patients.

Results and caveats for the whole study, not just this receptor: Significant enrichment of the disease-linked clones was reported in matched synovial fluid samples from ankylosing spondylitis patients. A TCR beta motif made up of several highly homologous amino acid variants appeared to be characteristic of blood from ankylosing spondylitis patients. In peripheral blood, the disease-linked clones were found at relatively low frequencies and had a CD8+ phenotype. Some motif variants were previously reported in synovial fluid and blood of reactive arthritis patients, suggesting common disease-initiation mechanisms.

In its sample, this clonotype was seen many times. The specificity of this receptor is unknown. No quality values exist for individual bases; no much larger clone is one base distant. Sequencer: Illumina HiSeq 2500. TCR beta libraries were prepared by quantitative 5'-RACE with molecular barcodes. Under the source paper's analysis protocol: A new computational method, built on a probabilistic model of VDJ rearrangement, was used to identify disease-linked TCR variants. In-frame beta chains were kept once TCRdb had trimmed the public reads at Q25 with fastp and called clones with MiXCR. Rows are unified per CDR3 protein, each entry keeping the most common DNA and genes. None of the V and J calls come from the authors' own analysis; TCRdb made them. In all, the sample holds some 200,000 distinct CDR3 sequences, and about 18% of those were seen once. Around 4.7% of the sample rests with the top ten. The germline V gene encodes CDR1 SEHNR and CDR2 FQNEAQ (reference sequence). From the cysteine up to the phenylalanine, the CDR3 has a length of 14 residues. The retained sequence is limited to the CDR3, 42 bases, with the frame set at the first base. Unmatched junction bases come to 4, with V trimmed by 3 bases and J by 3 bases.

The origin of this receptor is a male donor between 5 and 29 years old with ankylosing spondylitis or in good health (not recorded which). Donor details come from another sample of the same person, matched by shared clones. Sequenced: blood, either unsorted or a sorted T cell fraction (not recorded which). The chain is encoded by TRBV7-9 joined to TRBJ2-5, with 7 bases in between that match TRBD1. Here is the DNA: TGTGCCAGCAGCTTTGGGACAGCAGAAGAGACCCAGTACTTC. This sequence encodes CASSFGTAEETQYF.